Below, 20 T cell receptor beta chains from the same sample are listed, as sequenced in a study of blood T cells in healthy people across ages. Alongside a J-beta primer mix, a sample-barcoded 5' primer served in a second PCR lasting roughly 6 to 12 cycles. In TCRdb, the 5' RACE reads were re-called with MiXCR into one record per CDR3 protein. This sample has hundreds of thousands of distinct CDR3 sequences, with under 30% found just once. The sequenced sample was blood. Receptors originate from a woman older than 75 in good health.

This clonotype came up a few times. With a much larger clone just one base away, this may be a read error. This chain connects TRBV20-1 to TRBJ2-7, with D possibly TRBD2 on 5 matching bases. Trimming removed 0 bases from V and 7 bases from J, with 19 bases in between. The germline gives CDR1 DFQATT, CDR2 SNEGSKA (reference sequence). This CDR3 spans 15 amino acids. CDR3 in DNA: TGCAGTGCTAGAGATCAAGATAGTAGCGTGGGTGAGCAGTACTTC. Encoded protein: CSARDQDSSVGEQYF.

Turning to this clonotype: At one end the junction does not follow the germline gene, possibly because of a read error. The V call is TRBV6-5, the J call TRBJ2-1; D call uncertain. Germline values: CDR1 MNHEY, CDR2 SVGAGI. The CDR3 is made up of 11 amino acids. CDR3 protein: CANRAYNGQFF. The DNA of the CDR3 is TGTGCCAACAGAGCCTACAATGGGCAGTTCTTC.

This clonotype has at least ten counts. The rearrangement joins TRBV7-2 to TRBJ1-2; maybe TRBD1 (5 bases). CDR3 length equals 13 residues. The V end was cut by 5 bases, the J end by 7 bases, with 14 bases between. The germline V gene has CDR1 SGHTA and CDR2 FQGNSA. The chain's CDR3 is CASSREGLGGYTF. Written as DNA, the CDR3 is TGTGCCAGCAGCAGAGAGGGGTTAGGTGGCTACACCTTC.

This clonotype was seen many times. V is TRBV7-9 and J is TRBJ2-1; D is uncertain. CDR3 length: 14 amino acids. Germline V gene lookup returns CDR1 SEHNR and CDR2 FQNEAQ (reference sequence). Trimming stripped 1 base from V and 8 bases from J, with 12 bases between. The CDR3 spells CASSLGAKSDEQFF. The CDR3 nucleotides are TGTGCCAGCAGCTTAGGGGCTAAGAGCGATGAGCAGTTCTTC.

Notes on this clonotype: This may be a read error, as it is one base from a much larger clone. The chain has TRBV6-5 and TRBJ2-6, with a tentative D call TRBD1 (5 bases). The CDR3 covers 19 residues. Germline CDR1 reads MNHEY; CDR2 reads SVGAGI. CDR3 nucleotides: TGTGTCAGCAGTTACGCTGGCCCAGGCCAGGGTTCTGGGGCCAACGTCCTGACTTTC. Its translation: CVSSYAGPGQGSGANVLTF.

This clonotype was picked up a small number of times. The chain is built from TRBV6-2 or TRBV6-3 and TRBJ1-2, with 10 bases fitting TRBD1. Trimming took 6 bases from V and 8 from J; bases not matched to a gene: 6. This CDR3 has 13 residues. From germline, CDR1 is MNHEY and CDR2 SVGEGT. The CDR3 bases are TGTGCCAGCAGAGACAGGGGGCGCGACGGCTACACCTTC. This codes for CASRDRGRDGYTF.

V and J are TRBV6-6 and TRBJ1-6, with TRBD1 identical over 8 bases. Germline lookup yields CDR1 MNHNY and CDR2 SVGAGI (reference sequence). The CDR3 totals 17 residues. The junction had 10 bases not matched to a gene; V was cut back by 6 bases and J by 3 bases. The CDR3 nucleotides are TGTGCCAGCAGCCCAGACGACAGGGGCTACTATAATTCACCCCTCCACTTT. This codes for CASSPDDRGYYNSPLHF.

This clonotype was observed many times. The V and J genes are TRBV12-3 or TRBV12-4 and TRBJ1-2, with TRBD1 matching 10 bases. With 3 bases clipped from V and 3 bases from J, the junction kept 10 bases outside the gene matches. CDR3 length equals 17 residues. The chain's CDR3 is CASSFRQGATLYYGYTF. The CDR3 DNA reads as TGTGCCAGCAGTTTCCGACAGGGGGCCACACTATACTATGGCTACACCTTC.

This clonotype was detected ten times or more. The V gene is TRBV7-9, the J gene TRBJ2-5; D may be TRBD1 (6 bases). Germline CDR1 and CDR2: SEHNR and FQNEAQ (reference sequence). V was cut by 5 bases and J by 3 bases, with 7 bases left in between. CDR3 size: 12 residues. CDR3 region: CASSTGKETQYF. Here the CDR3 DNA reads TGTGCCAGCAGCACAGGGAAAGAGACCCAGTACTTC.

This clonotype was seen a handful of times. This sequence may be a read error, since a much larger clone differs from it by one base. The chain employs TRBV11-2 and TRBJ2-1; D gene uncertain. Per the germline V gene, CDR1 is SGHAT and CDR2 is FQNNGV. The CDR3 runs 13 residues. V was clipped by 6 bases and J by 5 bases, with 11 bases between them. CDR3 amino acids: CASRSPGHNEQFF. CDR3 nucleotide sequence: TGTGCCAGCAGATCACCTGGCCACAATGAGCAGTTCTTC.

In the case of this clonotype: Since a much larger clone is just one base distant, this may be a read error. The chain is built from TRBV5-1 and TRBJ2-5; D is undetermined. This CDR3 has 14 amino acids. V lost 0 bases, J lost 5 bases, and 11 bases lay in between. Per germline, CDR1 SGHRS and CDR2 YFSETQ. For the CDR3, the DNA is TGCGCCAGCAGCTTGGTCCTAGGTTGGGAGACCCAGTACTTC. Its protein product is CASSLVLGWETQYF.

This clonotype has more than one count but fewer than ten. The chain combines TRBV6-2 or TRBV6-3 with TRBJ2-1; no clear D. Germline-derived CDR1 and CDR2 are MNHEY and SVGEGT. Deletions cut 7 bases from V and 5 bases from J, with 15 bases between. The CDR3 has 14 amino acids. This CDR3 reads CASKRTLGDNEQFF. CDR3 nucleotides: TGTGCCAGCAAAAGGACCCTAGGTGACAATGAGCAGTTCTTC.

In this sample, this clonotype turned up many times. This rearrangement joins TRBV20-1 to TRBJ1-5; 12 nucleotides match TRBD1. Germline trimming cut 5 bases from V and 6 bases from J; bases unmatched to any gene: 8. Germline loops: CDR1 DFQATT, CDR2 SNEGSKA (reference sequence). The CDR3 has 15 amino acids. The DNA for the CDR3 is TGCAGTGCTTCGCCCGGGACAGGGGGCGGTCAGCCCCAGCATTTT. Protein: CSASPGTGGGQPQHF.

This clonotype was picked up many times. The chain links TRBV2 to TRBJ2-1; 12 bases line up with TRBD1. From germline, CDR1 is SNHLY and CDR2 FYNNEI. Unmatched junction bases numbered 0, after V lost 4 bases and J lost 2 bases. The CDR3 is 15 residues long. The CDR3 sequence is CASSGDRGPYNEQFF. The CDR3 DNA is TGTGCCAGCAGTGGGGACAGGGGGCCCTACAATGAGCAGTTCTTC.

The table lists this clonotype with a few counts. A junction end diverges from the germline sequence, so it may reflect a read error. The CDR3 here is CASSRLRAGATVLTF. The CDR3 coding sequence is TGCGCCAGCAGCCGACTCCGGGCTGGGGCCACCGTCCTGACTTTC. V is TRBV5-1 and J is TRBJ2-6, with a possible D match to TRBD1 (5 bases). This CDR3 spans 15 amino acids. Germline assignment: CDR1 SGHRS and CDR2 YFSETQ.

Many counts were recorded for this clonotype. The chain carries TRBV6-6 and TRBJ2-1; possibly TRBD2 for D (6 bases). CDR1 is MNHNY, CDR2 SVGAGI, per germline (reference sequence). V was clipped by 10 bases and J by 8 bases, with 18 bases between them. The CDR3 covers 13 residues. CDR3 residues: CATQRDSTDEQFF. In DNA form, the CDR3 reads TGTGCCACACAACGGGACTCCACCGATGAGCAGTTCTTC.

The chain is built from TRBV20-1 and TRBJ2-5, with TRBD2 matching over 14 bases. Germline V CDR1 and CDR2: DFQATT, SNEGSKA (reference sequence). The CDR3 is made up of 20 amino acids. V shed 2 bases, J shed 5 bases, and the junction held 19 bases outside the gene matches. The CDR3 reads CSARLPEAGLAGAPRETQYF. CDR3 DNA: TGCAGTGCTAGACTCCCCGAAGCGGGACTAGCGGGAGCCCCGAGGGAGACCCAGTACTTC.

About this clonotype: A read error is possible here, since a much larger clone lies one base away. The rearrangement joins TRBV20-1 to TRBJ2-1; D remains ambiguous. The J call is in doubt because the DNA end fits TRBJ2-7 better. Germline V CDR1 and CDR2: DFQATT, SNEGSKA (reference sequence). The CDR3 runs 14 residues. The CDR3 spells CSARLAISYNEQYF. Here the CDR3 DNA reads TGCAGTGCTAGGTTAGCAATCTCCTACAATGAGCAGTACTTC.

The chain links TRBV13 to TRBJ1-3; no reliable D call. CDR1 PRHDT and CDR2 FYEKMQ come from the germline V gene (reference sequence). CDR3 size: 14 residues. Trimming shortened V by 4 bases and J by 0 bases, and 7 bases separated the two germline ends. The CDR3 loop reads CASSSRGSGNTIYF. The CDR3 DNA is TGTGCCAGCAGCTCTCGGGGCTCTGGAAACACCATATATTTT.

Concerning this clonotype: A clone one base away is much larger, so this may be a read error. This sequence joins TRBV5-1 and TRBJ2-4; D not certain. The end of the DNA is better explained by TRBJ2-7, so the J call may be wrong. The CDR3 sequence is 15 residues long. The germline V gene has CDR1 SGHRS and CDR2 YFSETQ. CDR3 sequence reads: CASSLGAPGSYEQYF. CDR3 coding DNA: TGCGCCAGCAGCTTGGGCGCACCCGGTTCTTACGAGCAGTACTTC.